This is a list of T cell receptor beta chains from one sample in a study of blood T cell repertoires in COVID-19. This table comes from immunoSEQ multiplex PCR, and its TCRdb copy is limited to in-frame clones, with some not included. The table shows roughly 80,000 clones, with about 84% occurring only once. What was sequenced was peripheral blood. The source is a woman in her 70s with acute or convalescent COVID-19. Each CDR3 is given with its conserved first and last residue. A D gene is named only where the DNA matches it firmly. Clone size is stated in some rows and not others, as once, few, many or a class when expanded.

>TRBV19|-|TRBJ2-1|-
CASSIGRDFRNEQFF
TGTGCCAGTAGTATCGGACGGGACTTCAGGAATGAGCAGTTCTTC
>TRBV6-4|-|TRBJ1-1|-
CASSTSLNTEAFF
TGTGCCAGCTCCACTTCACTGAACACTGAAGCTTTCTTT
>TRBV20-1|-|TRBJ1-2|-
CSAIQQAGYTF
TGCAGTGCTATACAACAGGCAGGCTACACCTTC
>TRBV5-1|TRBD2|TRBJ2-3|-
CASSFGGEDTQYF
TGCGCCAGCAGCTTCGGGGGGGAAGATACGCAGTATTTT
>TRBV5-1|TRBD1|TRBJ2-3|-
CASSLVGGQDYDTQYF
TGCGCCAGCAGCTTGGTTGGTGGACAGGATTATGATACGCAGTATTTT
>TRBV6-6|TRBD2|TRBJ2-3|-
CASRMTSGGSTDTQYF
TGTGCCAGCAGGATGACTAGCGGGGGGAGCACAGATACGCAGTATTTT
>TRBV10-3|TRBD1|TRBJ1-2|-
CAISRTGSNYGYTF
TGTGCCATCAGTCGGACAGGTTCTAACTATGGCTACACCTTC
>TRBV29-1|-|TRBJ1-5|-
CSAGQLDQPQHF
TGCAGCGCTGGACAGTTGGATCAGCCCCAGCATTTT
>TRBV5-1|TRBD2|TRBJ2-3|-
CASSPWTSGGLDTQYF
TGCGCCAGCAGCCCATGGACTAGCGGGGGGTTGGATACGCAGTATTTT
>TRBV7-9|-|TRBJ1-6|once
CASSLEQGGSPLHF
TGTGCCAGCAGCTTAGAACAGGGCGGTTCACCCCTCCACTTT
>TRBV11-2|TRBD2|TRBJ2-3|-
CASSPWTSGGTDTQYF
TGTGCCAGCAGCCCTTGGACTAGCGGGGGCACAGATACGCAGTATTTT
>TRBV19|TRBD1|TRBJ1-2|-
CASSIPDRGWDGYTF
TGTGCCAGTAGTATCCCTGACAGGGGCTGGGATGGCTACACCTTC
>TRBV2|TRBD1|TRBJ2-1|once
CGSRLGTGEGNEQFF
TGTGGCAGCAGGTTGGGGACAGGGGAAGGCAATGAGCAGTTCTTC
>TRBV7-9|-|TRBJ1-6|-
CASSLGAVSPLHF
TGTGCCAGCAGCTTAGGGGCCGTTTCACCCCTCCACTTT
>TRBV28|-|TRBJ2-1|-
CASSLVRGSYNEQFF
TGTGCCAGCAGTTTAGTGAGGGGGTCCTACAATGAGCAGTTCTTC
>TRBV2|-|TRBJ1-1|-
CASRQRSQGMNTEAFF
TGTGCCAGCAGACAAAGAAGCCAGGGGATGAACACTGAAGCTTTCTTT
>TRBV6-2/TRBV6-3|-|TRBJ2-2|-
CASSYSTAQIGELFF
TGTGCCAGCAGTTACTCGACAGCTCAGATCGGGGAGCTGTTTTTT
>TRBV10-1|-|TRBJ1-1|-
CAIPIPFF
TGCGCCATTCCAATTCCTTTCTTT
>TRBV4-1|TRBD2|TRBJ2-1|-
CASSQAGGIYNEQFF
TGCGCCAGCAGCCAAGCGGGGGGGATCTACAATGAGCAGTTCTTC
>TRBV6-4|TRBD1|TRBJ2-1|-
CASSYQGDRGNEQFF
TGTGCCAGCAGCTACCAGGGGGACAGGGGGAATGAGCAGTTCTTC
>TRBV12-3/TRBV12-4|-|TRBJ1-2|-
CASSLLPGYTF
TGTGCCAGCAGTTTACTCCCTGGCTACACCTTC
>TRBV11-2|TRBD2|TRBJ2-1|-
CASSPEGLAAQFF
TGTGCCAGCAGCCCGGAGGGACTAGCGGCACAGTTCTTC
>TRBV29-1|TRBD1|TRBJ1-1|-
CSGTQTGGTEAFF
TGCAGCGGGACACAGACAGGGGGCACTGAAGCTTTCTTT
>TRBV2|-|TRBJ1-2|-
CASSETGANYGYTF
TGTGCCAGCAGTGAGACGGGAGCTAACTATGGCTACACCTTC
>TRBV28|-|TRBJ1-4|-
CASWGVLGTNEKLFF
TGTGCCTCCTGGGGGGTACTCGGGACTAATGAAAAACTGTTTTTT
>TRBV7-2|-|TRBJ2-4|-
CASSLRSTNSPSDIQYF
TGTGCCAGCAGCTTACGGTCGACGAATAGCCCTTCGGACATTCAGTACTTC
>TRBV6-2/TRBV6-3|-|TRBJ2-1|-
CASSYDYGGDPYNEQFF
TGTGCCAGCAGTTATGACTACGGGGGAGACCCCTACAATGAGCAGTTCTTC
>TRBV29-1|-|TRBJ1-1|-
CSVESTGTEAFF
TGCAGCGTTGAGTCCACGGGCACTGAAGCTTTCTTT
>TRBV3-1/TRBV3-2|-|TRBJ1-2|-
CASSTSRAQKLWGYTF
TGTGCCAGCAGCACTAGCCGGGCGCAAAAACTTTGGGGCTACACCTTC
>TRBV10-2|TRBD2|TRBJ2-1|once
CASSLPGLPYNEQFF
TGCGCCAGCAGTCTACCGGGACTACCCTACAATGAGCAGTTCTTC
>TRBV6-4|-|TRBJ2-2|-
CASSDSQTTPGELFF
TGTGCCAGCAGTGACTCCCAGACAACGCCCGGGGAGCTGTTTTTT
>TRBV5-5|-|TRBJ1-1|once
CASSLQLWNTEAFF
TGTGCCAGCAGCTTACAGCTGTGGAACACTGAAGCTTTCTTT
>TRBV29-1|TRBD2|TRBJ2-1|-
CSVKGLAGANEQFF
TGCAGCGTGAAAGGACTAGCGGGAGCCAATGAGCAGTTCTTC
>TRBV2|TRBD2|TRBJ2-5|-
CASRVFQRETKETQYF
TGTGCCAGCAGAGTATTCCAGCGGGAGACAAAAGAGACCCAGTACTTC
>TRBV12-3/TRBV12-4|-|TRBJ1-2|-
CASSLDRLYGYTF
TGTGCCAGCAGTTTAGACAGGCTGTATGGCTACACCTTC
>TRBV4-1|-|TRBJ1-3|-
CASSQVSLLSGNTIYF
TGCGCCAGCAGCCAAGTCTCACTGCTCTCTGGAAACACCATATATTTT
>TRBV5-1|-|TRBJ1-1|-
CASSPTEGGTTEAFF
TGCGCCAGCAGCCCGACCGAGGGGGGGACCACTGAAGCTTTCTTT
>TRBV27|-|TRBJ1-4|-
CASSPWGGADEKLFF
TGTGCCAGCAGCCCTTGGGGGGGGGCAGATGAAAAACTGTTTTTT
>TRBV29-1|TRBD1|TRBJ2-2|-
CSVARDRGLTGELFF
TGCAGCGTTGCCCGGGACAGGGGGCTCACCGGGGAGCTGTTTTTT
>TRBV29-1|-|TRBJ2-1|-
CSVHRMSSYNEQFF
TGCAGCGTTCATAGAATGAGCTCCTACAATGAGCAGTTCTTC
>TRBV2|-|TRBJ2-1|-
CASRELLGDNEQFF
TGTGCCAGCAGGGAACTCCTAGGAGACAATGAGCAGTTCTTC
>TRBV5-1|TRBD1|TRBJ2-1|-
CASSLRGTGTLGEQFF
TGCGCCAGCAGCTTGAGAGGGACAGGGACCCTAGGTGAGCAGTTCTTC
>TRBV7-8|-|TRBJ1-5|once
CASSLAGEGQPQHF
TGTGCCAGCAGCTTAGCCGGGGAGGGACAGCCCCAGCATTTT
>TRBV7-7|-|TRBJ2-2|-
CASSLSGSGRSGELFF
TGTGCCAGCAGCTTATCAGGAAGCGGTCGATCCGGGGAGCTGTTTTTT
>TRBV3-1/TRBV3-2|TRBD2|TRBJ2-2|-
CASSQQLAGGAGELFF
TGTGCCAGCAGCCAGCAACTAGCGGGAGGCGCCGGGGAGCTGTTTTTT
>TRBV28|-|TRBJ1-1|-
CASWGPMNTEAFF
TGTGCCAGCTGGGGGCCCATGAACACTGAAGCTTTCTTT
>TRBV6-5|-|TRBJ1-3|-
CASSQGHEGNTIYF
TGTGCCAGCAGCCAAGGACACGAGGGAAACACCATATATTTT
>TRBV6-5|-|TRBJ1-2|-
CASSYGGGEGYTF
TGTGCCAGCAGTTACGGTGGGGGGGAAGGCTACACCTTC
>TRBV25-1|-|TRBJ1-2|-
CASSGQVYGYTF
TGTGCCAGCAGTGGTCAGGTCTATGGCTACACCTTC
>TRBV4-1|-|TRBJ1-1|-
CASSHQVQNTEAFF
TGCGCCAGCAGCCATCAGGTCCAGAACACTGAAGCTTTCTTT